This is a list of T cell receptor beta chains from one sample in a study of T cell changes during pregnancy in multiple sclerosis. Assay: immunoSEQ multiplex PCR; the TCRdb copy retains only in-frame clones and omits some. This sample yields 70,000 to 95,000 clones, of which about 89% are seen a single time; less than 2.5% belongs to the top ten. The sequencing used peripheral blood, collected before pregnancy. These receptors came from a female donor with multiple sclerosis, enrolled in a pregnancy study. The CDR3 runs from the conserved cysteine through the conserved F or W. A D gene is named only where the DNA matches it firmly. Clone size is given for some rows only: seen once, a few or many times, or a class if the clone is expanded.

NA	NA	TRBV5-1	TRBJ2-5	CASSPQGGGYQETQYF	TGCGCCAGCAGCCCCCAGGGGGGCGGGTACCAAGAGACCCAGTACTTC
TRBD1	NA	TRBV19	TRBJ1-5	CASHRDRVGQPQHF	TGTGCCAGCCACCGGGACAGGGTAGGTCAGCCCCAGCATTTT
NA	NA	TRBV11-2	TRBJ2-4	CASSLDLVGAGGIQYF	TGTGCCAGCAGCTTAGATCTGGTAGGGGCCGGGGGCATTCAGTACTTC
TRBD2	NA	TRBV6-6	TRBJ2-3	CASSPLAPDPDTQYF	TGTGCCAGCAGTCCACTAGCGCCGGACCCAGATACGCAGTATTTT
NA	NA	TRBV2	TRBJ1-1	CASSASSANTEAFF	TGTGCCAGCAGTGCTAGTTCGGCTAACACTGAAGCTTTCTTT
TRBD1	NA	TRBV10-3	TRBJ2-1	CAISGTQGAEQFF	TGTGCCATCAGTGGGACCCAGGGGGCTGAGCAGTTCTTC
TRBD1	NA	TRBV14	TRBJ1-2	CASSPTTGEVYYGYTF	TGTGCCAGCAGCCCCACGACAGGGGAAGTTTACTATGGCTACACCTTC
TRBD2	NA	TRBV30	TRBJ2-3	CASPLAGGDTQYF	TGTGCCTCACCCCTAGCGGGGGGAGATACGCAGTATTTT
TRBD2	NA	TRBV7-8	TRBJ2-2	CASSPPGLASGELFF	TGTGCCAGCAGCCCCCCGGGACTAGCGTCCGGGGAGCTGTTTTTT
NA	NA	TRBV6-1	TRBJ2-7	CASSPGRRGLYEQYF	TGTGCCAGCAGTCCTGGCAGGAGAGGGCTGTACGAGCAGTACTTC
NA	NA	TRBV5-1	TRBJ1-2	CASSLAGGEANYGYTF	TGCGCCAGCAGCTTGGCGGGCGGGGAGGCTAACTATGGCTACACCTTC
NA	NA	TRBV6-1	TRBJ1-5	CASTPGAGNQPQHF	TGTGCCAGCACTCCCGGGGCGGGGAATCAGCCCCAGCATTTT
NA	NA	TRBV18	TRBJ1-5	CASSPRGAPGQPQHF	TGTGCCAGCTCACCACGCGGGGCGCCGGGTCAGCCCCAGCATTTT
TRBD2	NA	TRBV20-1	TRBJ2-5	CSAGEGVSQYF	TGCAGTGCGGGGGAGGGCGTAAGCCAGTACTTC
TRBD2	NA	TRBV30	TRBJ2-3	CAWSVLAGGTDTQYF	TGTGCCTGGAGTGTACTAGCGGGGGGCACAGATACGCAGTATTTT
NA	NA	TRBV6-1	TRBJ2-2	CASSEGGGGGYTGELFF	TGTGCCAGCAGTGAGGGAGGGGGAGGGGGATATACCGGGGAGCTGTTTTTT
NA	NA	TRBV7-2	TRBJ2-5	CASSARAGGPGETQYF	TGTGCCAGCAGCGCCCGGGCCGGGGGGCCGGGGGAGACCCAGTACTTC
NA	NA	TRBV6-6	TRBJ2-7	CASSLTVTYEQYF	TGTGCCAGCAGCCTGACAGTCACCTACGAGCAGTACTTC
TRBD1	NA	TRBV10-3	TRBJ1-1	CAISGGQTNTEAFF	TGTGCCATCAGTGGGGGACAGACGAACACTGAAGCTTTCTTT
TRBD1	NA	TRBV18	TRBJ1-1	CASSPNRPTGGNTEAFF	TGTGCCAGCTCACCCAACCGCCCGACAGGGGGTAACACTGAAGCTTTCTTT
TRBD1	NA	TRBV6-1	TRBJ1-6	CASSDYRGLYNSPLHF	TGTGCCAGCAGTGACTACAGGGGCCTCTATAATTCACCCCTCCACTTT
TRBD2	NA	TRBV11-2	TRBJ2-7	CASRLTSGGTYEQYF	TGTGCCAGCAGGCTCACTAGCGGGGGAACCTACGAGCAGTACTTC
TRBD1	few	TRBV10-3	TRBJ1-2	CAISESGGANGYTF	TGTGCCATCAGTGAGTCAGGGGGCGCGAATGGCTACACCTTC
NA	NA	TRBV6-5	TRBJ1-5	CASKAGAGQPQHF	TGTGCCAGCAAGGCGGGGGCGGGTCAGCCCCAGCATTTT
TRBD1	NA	TRBV9	TRBJ1-2	CASSATGANYGYTF	TGTGCCAGCAGCGCGACAGGGGCTAACTATGGCTACACCTTC
NA	NA	TRBV9	TRBJ2-7	CASSVGQWGDYEQYF	TGTGCCAGCAGCGTCGGGCAATGGGGGGATTACGAGCAGTACTTC
TRBD1	NA	TRBV5-6	TRBJ2-7	CASSLAGGQGFLEQYF	TGTGCCAGCAGCTTGGCGGGTGGACAGGGTTTTTTGGAGCAGTACTTC
NA	once	TRBV6-4	TRBJ2-6	CASSDRGSGANVLTF	TGTGCCAGCAGTGACAGGGGCTCTGGGGCCAACGTCCTGACTTTC
NA	NA	TRBV19	TRBJ2-2	CASSIYTGFEVTGELFF	TGTGCCAGTAGTATATACACAGGGTTTGAAGTCACCGGGGAGCTGTTTTTT
NA	once	TRBV7-9	TRBJ2-3	CASSLASSTDTQYF	TGTGCCAGCAGCTTAGCGAGTAGCACAGATACGCAGTATTTT
NA	NA	TRBV4-3	TRBJ2-1	CASSQDSRYNEQFF	TGCGCCAGCAGCCAAGATTCCCGCTACAATGAGCAGTTCTTC
NA	NA	TRBV11-1	TRBJ1-3	CASSSQSGNTIYF	TGTGCCAGCAGCTCCCAATCTGGAAACACCATATATTTT
TRBD1	NA	TRBV6-5	TRBJ2-2	CASSYWDSNTGELFF	TGTGCCAGCAGTTACTGGGACAGTAACACCGGGGAGCTGTTTTTT
NA	NA	TRBV19	TRBJ1-1	CASSMGLQGEAFF	TGTGCCAGTAGTATGGGACTTCAAGGTGAAGCTTTCTTT
NA	NA	TRBV13	TRBJ2-1	CASSWRGHSYNEQFF	TGTGCCAGCAGCTGGCGGGGGCATTCCTACAATGAGCAGTTCTTC
NA	NA	TRBV25-1	TRBJ1-1	CASSEFGQGGTEAFF	TGTGCCAGCAGTGAATTTGGGCAGGGTGGGACTGAAGCTTTCTTT
NA	NA	TRBV6-6	TRBJ2-7	CASSPGPPGKYF	TGTGCCAGCAGCCCCGGGCCGCCGGGAAAGTACTTC
TRBD2	NA	TRBV4-2	TRBJ2-3	CASSQELAGAQPDTQYF	TGTGCCAGCAGCCAAGAACTAGCGGGGGCCCAGCCAGATACGCAGTATTTT
TRBD1	NA	TRBV19	TRBJ1-6	CASSQTPRDRGFFSYNSPLHF	TGTGCCAGTAGTCAGACCCCCCGGGACAGGGGGTTTTTCTCCTATAATTCACCCCTCCACTTT
TRBD1	NA	TRBV7-9	TRBJ1-1	CASIRTGDTEAFF	TGTGCCAGCATCCGGACAGGGGACACTGAAGCTTTCTTT
NA	NA	TRBV7-9	TRBJ1-4	CASSFGGLSEKLFF	TGTGCCAGCAGCTTCGGGGGGCTCAGTGAAAAACTGTTTTTT
NA	few	TRBV6-5	TRBJ2-7	CASSSLTGGHEQYF	TGTGCCAGCAGTTCCCTGACAGGCGGACACGAGCAGTACTTC
TRBD2	NA	TRBV18	TRBJ2-1	CASSPTLAGGDGNEQFF	TGTGCCAGCTCACCCACCTTAGCGGGGGGGGACGGCAATGAGCAGTTCTTC
NA	NA	TRBV9	TRBJ1-6	CASSVESYNSPLHF	TGTGCCAGCAGCGTAGAGAGTTATAATTCACCCCTCCACTTT
NA	NA	TRBV5-1	TRBJ2-3	CASSLGAAGTRDTQYF	TGCGCCAGCAGCTTGGGGGCCGCGGGGACGAGGGATACGCAGTATTTT
TRBD1	NA	TRBV19	TRBJ2-7	CASRRTGGTYEQYF	TGTGCCAGTAGGAGGACAGGGGGTACCTACGAGCAGTACTTC